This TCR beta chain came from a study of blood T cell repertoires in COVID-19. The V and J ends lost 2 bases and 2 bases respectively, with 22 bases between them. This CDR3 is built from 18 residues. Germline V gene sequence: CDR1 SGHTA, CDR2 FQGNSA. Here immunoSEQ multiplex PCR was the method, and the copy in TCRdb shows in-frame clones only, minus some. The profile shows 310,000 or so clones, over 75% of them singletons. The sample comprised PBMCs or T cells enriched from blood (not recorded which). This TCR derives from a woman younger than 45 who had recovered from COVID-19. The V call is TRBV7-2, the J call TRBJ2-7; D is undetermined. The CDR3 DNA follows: TGTGCCAGCAGCTTATTAATTCAGGCTAAAATAAAACCCTACGAGCAGTACTTC. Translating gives CASSLLIQAKIKPYEQYF.